This T cell receptor beta chain came from a study of metastatic and nonmetastatic thyroid tumors. On the study more broadly: Repertoire comparison spanned blood and tumor or nodule tissue of malignant and benign thyroid patients. Study-level results: The study reportedly found significantly higher TCR beta diversity in malignant thyroid tumors than benign nodules, in blood and tumor.

CDR1 is MNHEY, CDR2 SMNVEV, per germline (reference sequence). The germline V and J ends were trimmed by 2 bases and 10 bases, with 17 bases remaining between them. The CDR3 consists of 14 residues. Comments on this clone: Its cognate antigen is unknown.

In the authors' workflow: The authors used CDR3 differences across clinicopathological groups to build a distant-metastasis classifier for papillary thyroid cancer. From the PCR reads, TCRdb re-called clones with MiXCR. TCRdb's processing, not the study's, gives the V and J calls here. Here the sample spans fewer than 6,500 clones, about 31% being singletons. Thyroid surgery was preceded by no treatment in any patient. This clonotype was sampled from a female donor with papillary thyroid cancer or a benign thyroid nodule (not recorded which). Some clones in this sample may be carry-over from other donors' samples. The sequencing sample was made of adjacent normal tissue. The rearrangement joins TRBV27 to TRBJ1-2; maybe TRBD1 (5 bases). CDR3 bases: TGTGCCAGCAGTTTAGGTACAGGTGGCAGTGTCTACACCTTC. It translates to CASSLGTGGSVYTF.